This TCR beta chain stems from a study of OX40 agonist ivuxolimab in advanced cancers. This table comes from immunoSEQ multiplex PCR, and its TCRdb copy is limited to in-frame clones, with some not included. The sample has roughly 64,000 clones; around 90% are singletons. Germline lookup yields CDR1 SQVTM and CDR2 ANQGSEA. With 6 bases clipped from V and 3 bases from J, the junction kept 2 bases outside the gene matches. The CDR3 consists of 12 residues. Exclusion applied to patients with autoimmune disease history or systemic immunosuppression. The clonotype comes from an adult with an advanced solid tumor such as melanoma, head and neck, liver or kidney cancer. Sequenced material: CD4+ or CD8+ T cells sorted from blood, taken in a trial of the OX40 agonist ivuxolimab. The chain uses TRBV29-1 and TRBJ2-1, with 7 bases fitting TRBD2. CDR3 bases: TGCAGCGTGGGACTATTCTACAATGAGCAGTTCTTC. Encoded protein: CSVGLFYNEQFF.